A single T cell receptor (beta chain) is shown here with its context. These data are taken from a study of blood T cell repertoires in COVID-19. The repertoire was sequenced with immunoSEQ multiplex PCR; TCRdb's copy has only in-frame clones and lacks some. The profile shows 150,000 to 200,000 clones, 70% to 90% of them singletons. The CDR3 totals 13 residues. CDR1 and CDR2 (germline): SGHTA, FQGTGA. The trim removed 5 bases at V and 2 bases at J, leaving 3 bases unmatched. Sample: peripheral blood. The chain has TRBV7-3 and TRBJ2-7; 7 bases map to TRBD1. The TCR was taken from a man in his fifties or sixties with acute or convalescent COVID-19. CDR3 nucleotide sequence: TGTGCCAGCAGCCCCGACAGGGCCTACGAGCAGTACTTC. It codes for CASSPDRAYEQYF.